The rows below give T cell receptor beta chains drawn from one sample of a study of identical twins. TCRdb itself ran the 5' RACE reads through MiXCR, one entry per CDR3 protein. The sample has about 460,000 distinct CDR3 sequences; 11% to 15% are singletons. The same sample was also studied in work on yellow fever vaccine responses in identical twins.

The sample taken for sequencing was CD4+ T cells sorted from blood. These receptors came from a woman between 18 and 29 years old in good health. The CDR3 runs from the conserved cysteine through the conserved F or W. A D gene is named only where the DNA matches it firmly. For some rows the clone size is stated as once, few or many, or as a class when expanded; others skip it.

V	J	D	size	CDR3	DNA
TRBV12-3/TRBV12-4	TRBJ2-5	.	.	CASSLEQSTQETQYF	TGTGCCAGCAGTTTAGAACAGTCAACCCAAGAGACCCAGTACTTC
TRBV14	TRBJ1-1	.	.	CASSYFSGIREAFF	TGTGCCAGCAGCTACTTTTCGGGAATTCGTGAAGCTTTCTTT
TRBV10-3	TRBJ2-7	TRBD2	.	CAISGYGGLAGTNYAYEQYF	TGTGCCATCAGTGGGTATGGTGGGCTAGCGGGGACCAACTACGCCTACGAGCAGTACTTC
TRBV5-6	TRBJ2-4	.	.	CASSLGRRNIQYF	TGTGCCAGCAGCTTGGGTCGCCGGAACATTCAGTACTTC
TRBV12-3/TRBV12-4	TRBJ1-6	.	few	CASRRDPNSPLHF	TGTGCCAGCAGGAGGGATCCTAATTCACCCCTCCACTTT
TRBV6-5	TRBJ2-2	.	.	CASSYKTVGANTGELFF	TGTGCCAGCAGTTACAAGACTGTTGGGGCCAACACCGGGGAGCTGTTTTTT
TRBV6-5	TRBJ1-6	.	.	CASSYSTGKINSPLHF	TGTGCCAGCAGTTACTCGACAGGAAAGATTAATTCACCCCTCCACTTT
TRBV2	TRBJ2-2	.	many	CASSEGGLARRNTGELFF	TGTGCCAGCAGTGAAGGGGGGCTCGCGCGAAGGAACACCGGGGAGCTGTTTTTT
TRBV28	TRBJ2-1	TRBD2	.	CASSEIPGTSPRAFF	TGTGCCAGCAGTGAAATCCCTGGGACTAGCCCGAGGGCGTTCTTC
TRBV2	TRBJ1-5	TRBD1	few	CASSEAGGAQPQHF	TGTGCCAGCAGTGAGGCAGGGGGGGCCCAGCCCCAGCATTTT
TRBV7-9	TRBJ1-6	TRBD1	.	CASSPRDSYNSPLHF	TGTGCCAGCAGCCCTCGGGACAGTTATAATTCACCCCTCCACTTT
TRBV10-3	TRBJ2-7	TRBD1	few	CAIRGDRGRYEQYF	TGTGCCATCAGGGGGGACAGGGGGCGTTACGAGCAGTACTTC
TRBV27	TRBJ2-7	TRBD1	.	CASSSDRDRSYEQYF	TGTGCCAGCAGTTCAGACCGGGACAGGTCCTACGAGCAGTACTTC
TRBV28	TRBJ1-6	TRBD1	.	CASSSRTGYYNSPLHF	TGTGCCAGCAGTTCTCGGACAGGCTATTATAATTCACCCCTCCACTTT
TRBV19	TRBJ2-7	.	.	CASLRTDDYEQYF	TGTGCCAGTCTGCGCACGGACGACTACGAGCAGTACTTC
TRBV12-3/TRBV12-4	TRBJ1-5	.	many	CASSPGLLDQPQHF	TGTGCCAGCAGCCCCGGGTTATTAGATCAGCCCCAGCATTTT
TRBV18	TRBJ2-3	.	.	CASSPGLEVNTQYF	TGTGCCAGCTCACCAGGGTTAGAGGTGAATACGCAGTATTTT
TRBV20-1	TRBJ1-6	.	.	CSAPKTGTSYNSPLHF	TGCAGTGCCCCTAAAACAGGGACCTCCTATAATTCACCCCTCCACTTT
TRBV29-1	TRBJ1-2	.	.	CSAGGGSYGYTF	TGCAGCGCTGGGGGTGGATCCTATGGCTACACCTTC
TRBV4-1	TRBJ2-7	TRBD1	.	CASSLDRDRDYEQYF	TGCGCCAGCAGCCTAGACCGGGACAGGGACTACGAGCAGTACTTC
TRBV30	TRBJ2-7	.	.	CAWSPEGYEQYF	TGTGCCTGGAGTCCCGAGGGGTACGAGCAGTACTTC
TRBV5-4	TRBJ2-2	.	.	CASGHGPGELFF	TGTGCCAGCGGCCACGGGCCCGGGGAGCTGTTTTTT